The entry below gives a single TCR beta chain sequence along with its context. Some clones are missing from TCRdb's copy, which holds only in-frame ones; the method was immunoSEQ multiplex PCR. The table records 120,000 to 150,000 clones, about 83% of them present only once. The data belong to a study of blood T cell repertoires in COVID-19. Sequencing used peripheral blood. The TCR sequence derives from a woman aged 45-59 years with active or convalescent COVID-19.

The CDR3 sequence: CASSRDSYNEQFF. CDR3 in DNA: TGTGCCAGCAGTAGGGACAGTTACAATGAGCAGTTCTTC. The chain combines TRBV6-2 or TRBV6-3 with TRBJ2-1; 7 positions agree with TRBD1. Germline CDR1 MNHEY, CDR2 SVGEGT. V dropped 5 bases and J dropped 4; count of bases not matched to a gene: 2. There are 13 residues in the CDR3.